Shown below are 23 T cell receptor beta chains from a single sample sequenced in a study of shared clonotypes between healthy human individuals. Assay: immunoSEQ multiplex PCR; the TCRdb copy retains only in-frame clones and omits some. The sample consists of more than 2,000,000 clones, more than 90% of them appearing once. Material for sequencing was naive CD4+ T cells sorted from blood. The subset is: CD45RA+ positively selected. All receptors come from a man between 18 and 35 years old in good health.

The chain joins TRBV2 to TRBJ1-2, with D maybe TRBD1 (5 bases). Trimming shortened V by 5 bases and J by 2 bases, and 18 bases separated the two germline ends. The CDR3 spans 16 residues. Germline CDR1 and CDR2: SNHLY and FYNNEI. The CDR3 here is CASSPIPRALNYGYTF. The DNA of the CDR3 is TGTGCCAGCAGTCCAATCCCCAGGGCTCTGAACTATGGCTACACCTTC.

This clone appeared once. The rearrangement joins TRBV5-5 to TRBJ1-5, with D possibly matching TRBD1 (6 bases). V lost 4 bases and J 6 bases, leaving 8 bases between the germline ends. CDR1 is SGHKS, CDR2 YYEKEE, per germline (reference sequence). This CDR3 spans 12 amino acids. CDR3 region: CASSGGAQPQHF. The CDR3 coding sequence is TGTGCCAGCAGCGGGGGGGCTCAGCCCCAGCATTTT.

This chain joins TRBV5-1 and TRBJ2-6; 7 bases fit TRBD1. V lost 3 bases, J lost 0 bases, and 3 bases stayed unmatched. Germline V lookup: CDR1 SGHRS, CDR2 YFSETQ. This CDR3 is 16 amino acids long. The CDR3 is CASSWGQSSGANVLTF. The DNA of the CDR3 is TGCGCCAGCAGCTGGGGACAGTCCTCTGGGGCCAACGTCCTGACTTTC. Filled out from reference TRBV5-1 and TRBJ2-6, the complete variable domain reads KAGVTQTPRYLIKTRGQQVTLSCSPISGHRSVSWYQQTPGQGLQFLFEYFSETQRNKGNFPGRFSGRQFSNSRSEMNVSTLELGDSALYLCASSWGQSSGANVLTFGAGSRLTVL.

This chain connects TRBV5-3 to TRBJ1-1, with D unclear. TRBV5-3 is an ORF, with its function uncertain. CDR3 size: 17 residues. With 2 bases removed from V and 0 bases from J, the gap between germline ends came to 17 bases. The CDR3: CARSFGPVLVMNTEAFF. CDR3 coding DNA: TGTGCCAGAAGCTTTGGGCCAGTCCTTGTTATGAACACTGAAGCTTTCTTT.

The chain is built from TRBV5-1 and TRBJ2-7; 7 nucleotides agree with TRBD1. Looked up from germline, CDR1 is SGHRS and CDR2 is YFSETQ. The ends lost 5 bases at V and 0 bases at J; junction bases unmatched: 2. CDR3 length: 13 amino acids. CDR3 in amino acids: CASRWDSSYEQYF. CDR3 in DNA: TGCGCCAGCAGATGGGACAGCTCCTACGAGCAGTACTTC. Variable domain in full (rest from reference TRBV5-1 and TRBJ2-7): KAGVTQTPRYLIKTRGQQVTLSCSPISGHRSVSWYQQTPGQGLQFLFEYFSETQRNKGNFPGRFSGRQFSNSRSEMNVSTLELGDSALYLCASRWDSSYEQYFGPGTRLTVT.

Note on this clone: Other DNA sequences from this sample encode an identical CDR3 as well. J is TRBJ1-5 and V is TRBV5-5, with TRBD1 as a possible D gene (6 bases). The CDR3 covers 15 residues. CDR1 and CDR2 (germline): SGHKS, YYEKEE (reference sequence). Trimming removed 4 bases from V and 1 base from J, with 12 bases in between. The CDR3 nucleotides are TGTGCCAGCAGCCCCGGGCAGGGGAGCAATCAGCCCCAGCATTTT. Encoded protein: CASSPGQGSNQPQHF.

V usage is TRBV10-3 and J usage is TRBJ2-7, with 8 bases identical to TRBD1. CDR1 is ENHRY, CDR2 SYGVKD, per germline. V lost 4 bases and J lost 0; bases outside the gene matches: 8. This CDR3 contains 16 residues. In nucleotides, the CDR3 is TGTGCCATCAGTGGTCACACAGGGGGTGACTCCTACGAGCAGTACTTC. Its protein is CAISGHTGGDSYEQYF.

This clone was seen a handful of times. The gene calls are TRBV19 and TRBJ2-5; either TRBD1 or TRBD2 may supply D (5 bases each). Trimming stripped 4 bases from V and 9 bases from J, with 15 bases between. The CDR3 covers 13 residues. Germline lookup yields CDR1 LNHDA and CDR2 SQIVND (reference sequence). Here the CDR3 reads CASSTGTPEAQYF. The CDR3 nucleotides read TGTGCCAGTAGTACCGGGACCCCGGAGGCCCAGTACTTC.

DNA for the CDR3: TGTGCCAGCTCACCACCGGGACAGCAATGGGGCACTGAAGCTTTCTTT. Encoded protein: CASSPPGQQWGTEAFF. The chain employs TRBV18 and TRBJ1-1; 7 bases line up with TRBD1. V gave up 0 bases and J gave up 4 bases; unmatched junction bases: 8. There are 16 residues in the CDR3. The germline gives CDR1 KGHSH, CDR2 LQKENI.

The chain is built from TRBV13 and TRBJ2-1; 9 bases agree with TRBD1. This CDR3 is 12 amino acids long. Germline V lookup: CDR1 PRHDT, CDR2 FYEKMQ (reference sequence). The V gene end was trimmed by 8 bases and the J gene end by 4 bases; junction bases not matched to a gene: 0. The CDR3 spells CASGTGYNEQFF. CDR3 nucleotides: TGTGCCAGCGGGACAGGGTACAATGAGCAGTTCTTC.

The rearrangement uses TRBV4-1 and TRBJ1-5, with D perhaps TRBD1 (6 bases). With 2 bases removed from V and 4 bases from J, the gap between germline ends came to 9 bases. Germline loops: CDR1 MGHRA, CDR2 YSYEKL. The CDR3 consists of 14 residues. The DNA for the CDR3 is TGCGCCAGCAGCCAATTGGACAGTAATCAGCCCCAGCATTTT. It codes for CASSQLDSNQPQHF.

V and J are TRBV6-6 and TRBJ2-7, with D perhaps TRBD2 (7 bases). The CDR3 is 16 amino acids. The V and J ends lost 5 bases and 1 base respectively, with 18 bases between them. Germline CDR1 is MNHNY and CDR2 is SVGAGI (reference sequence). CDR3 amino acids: CASSVNTGGRSYEQYF. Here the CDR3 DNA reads TGTGCCAGCAGTGTTAACACGGGGGGCCGTTCCTACGAGCAGTACTTC.

DNA of the CDR3: TGTGCCAGCAGCTTACGGGGACTAGCGTACTCCTACGAGCAGTACTTC. It specifies CASSLRGLAYSYEQYF. The chain is built from TRBV7-2 and TRBJ2-7; TRBD2 aligns across 10 bases. The ends lost 2 bases at V and 0 bases at J; junction bases unmatched: 4. Germline V gene data show CDR1 as SGHTA and CDR2 as FQGNSA. The CDR3 runs 16 residues. Looking up the rest from reference TRBV7-2 and TRBJ2-7 gives the full variable domain: GAGVSQSPSNKVTEKGKDVELRCDPISGHTALYWYRQSLGQGLEFLIYFQGNSAPDKSGLPSDRFSAERTGGSVSTLTIQRTQQEDSAVYLCASSLRGLAYSYEQYFGPGTRLTVT.

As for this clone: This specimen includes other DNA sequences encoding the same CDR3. CDR3 sequence (DNA): TGCGCCAGCAAGACAGGGGACACCGGGGAGCTGTTTTTT. It codes for CASKTGDTGELFF. The chain couples TRBV5-1 to TRBJ2-2, with 8 bases identical to TRBD1. The germline CDR1 and CDR2 sequences are SGHRS and YFSETQ. V lost 6 bases to trimming and J lost 3 bases; unmatched junction nucleotides: 1. This CDR3 spans 13 amino acids.

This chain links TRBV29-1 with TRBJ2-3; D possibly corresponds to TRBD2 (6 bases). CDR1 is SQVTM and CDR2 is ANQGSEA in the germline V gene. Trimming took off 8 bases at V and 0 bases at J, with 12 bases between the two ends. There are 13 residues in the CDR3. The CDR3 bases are TGCAGCCTGTCTAGCGCTAGCACAGATACGCAGTATTTT. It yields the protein CSLSSASTDTQYF.

The CDR3 nucleotides are TGTGCCACTTTTGGGACGGGTTCCGGCACTGAAGCTTTCTTT. Its protein is CATFGTGSGTEAFF. The chain is built from TRBV19 and TRBJ1-1, with D perhaps TRBD1 (5 bases). The germline gives CDR1 LNHDA, CDR2 SQIVND (reference sequence). V was cut by 10 bases and J by 4 bases, with 19 bases left in between. The CDR3 loop spans 14 amino acids.

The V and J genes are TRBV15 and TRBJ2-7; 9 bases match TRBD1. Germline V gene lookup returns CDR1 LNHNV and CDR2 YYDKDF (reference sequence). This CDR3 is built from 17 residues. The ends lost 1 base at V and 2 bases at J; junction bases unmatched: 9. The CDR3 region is CATSRAPGQGITYEQYF. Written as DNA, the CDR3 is TGTGCCACCAGCAGAGCCCCGGGACAGGGCATAACCTACGAGCAGTACTTC.

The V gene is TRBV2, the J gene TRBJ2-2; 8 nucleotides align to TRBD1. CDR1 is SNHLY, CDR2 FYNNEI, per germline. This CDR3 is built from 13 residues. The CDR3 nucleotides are TGTTCCCAGGGGGCCGGGGGTACCGGGGAGCTGTTTTTT. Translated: CSQGAGGTGELFF.

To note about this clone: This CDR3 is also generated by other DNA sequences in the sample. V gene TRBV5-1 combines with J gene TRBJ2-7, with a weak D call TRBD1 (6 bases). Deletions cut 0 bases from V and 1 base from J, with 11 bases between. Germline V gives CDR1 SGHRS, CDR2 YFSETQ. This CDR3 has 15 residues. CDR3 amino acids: CASSLVPGVSYEQYF. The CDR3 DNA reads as TGCGCCAGCAGCTTGGTCCCAGGGGTTTCCTACGAGCAGTACTTC.

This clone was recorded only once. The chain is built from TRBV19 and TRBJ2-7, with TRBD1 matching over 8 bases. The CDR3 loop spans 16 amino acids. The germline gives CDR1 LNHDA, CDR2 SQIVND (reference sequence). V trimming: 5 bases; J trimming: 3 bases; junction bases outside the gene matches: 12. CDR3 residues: CASSRLQGAPVYEQYF. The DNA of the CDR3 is TGTGCCAGTAGTCGACTCCAGGGGGCACCGGTCTACGAGCAGTACTTC.

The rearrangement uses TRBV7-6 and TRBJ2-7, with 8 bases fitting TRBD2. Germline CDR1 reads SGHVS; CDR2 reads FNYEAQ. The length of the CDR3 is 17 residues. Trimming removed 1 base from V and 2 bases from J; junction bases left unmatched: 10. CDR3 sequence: CASSLVPATSGPYEQYF. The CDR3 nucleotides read TGTGCCAGCAGCTTAGTTCCTGCCACTAGCGGTCCCTACGAGCAGTACTTC. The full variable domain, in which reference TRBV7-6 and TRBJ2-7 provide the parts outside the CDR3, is GAGVSQSPRYKVTKRGQDVALRCDPISGHVSLYWYRQALGQGPEFLTYFNYEAQQDKSGLPNDRFSAERPEGSISTLTIQRTEQRDSAMYRCASSLVPATSGPYEQYFGPGTRLTVT.

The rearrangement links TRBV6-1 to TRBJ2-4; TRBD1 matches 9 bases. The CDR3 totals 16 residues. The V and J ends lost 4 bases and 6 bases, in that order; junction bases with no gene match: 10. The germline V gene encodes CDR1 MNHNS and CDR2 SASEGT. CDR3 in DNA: TGTGCCAGCAGTGTTATTCCGGGACAGGGTTCAAACATTCAGTACTTC. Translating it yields CASSVIPGQGSNIQYF.

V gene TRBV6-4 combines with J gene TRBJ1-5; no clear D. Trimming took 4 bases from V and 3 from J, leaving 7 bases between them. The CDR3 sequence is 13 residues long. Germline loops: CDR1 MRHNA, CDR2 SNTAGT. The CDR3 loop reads CASSATLNQPQHF. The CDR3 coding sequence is TGTGCCAGCAGTGCAACCCTCAATCAGCCCCAGCATTTT.